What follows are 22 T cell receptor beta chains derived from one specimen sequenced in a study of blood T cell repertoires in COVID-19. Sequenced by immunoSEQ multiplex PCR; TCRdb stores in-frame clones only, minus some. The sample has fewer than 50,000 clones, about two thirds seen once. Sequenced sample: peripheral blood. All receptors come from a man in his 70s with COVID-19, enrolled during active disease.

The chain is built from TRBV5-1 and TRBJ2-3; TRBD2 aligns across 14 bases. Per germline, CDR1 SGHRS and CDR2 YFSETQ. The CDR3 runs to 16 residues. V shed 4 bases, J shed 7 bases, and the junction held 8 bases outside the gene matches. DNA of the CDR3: TGCGCCAGCAGCCCCGGGACTAGCGGGAGAGGGAATACGCAGTATTTT. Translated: CASSPGTSGRGNTQYF. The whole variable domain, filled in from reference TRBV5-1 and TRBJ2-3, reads KAGVTQTPRYLIKTRGQQVTLSCSPISGHRSVSWYQQTPGQGLQFLFEYFSETQRNKGNFPGRFSGRQFSNSRSEMNVSTLELGDSALYLCASSPGTSGRGNTQYFGPGTRLTVL.

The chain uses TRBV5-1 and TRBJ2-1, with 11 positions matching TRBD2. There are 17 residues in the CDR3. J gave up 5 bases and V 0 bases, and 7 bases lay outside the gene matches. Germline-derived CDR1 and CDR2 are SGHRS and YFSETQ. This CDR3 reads CASSLGERLAGNNEQFF. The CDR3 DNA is TGCGCCAGCAGCTTGGGCGAACGACTAGCGGGGAACAATGAGCAGTTCTTC. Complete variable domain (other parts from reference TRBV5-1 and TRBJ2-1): KAGVTQTPRYLIKTRGQQVTLSCSPISGHRSVSWYQQTPGQGLQFLFEYFSETQRNKGNFPGRFSGRQFSNSRSEMNVSTLELGDSALYLCASSLGERLAGNNEQFFGPGTRLTVL.

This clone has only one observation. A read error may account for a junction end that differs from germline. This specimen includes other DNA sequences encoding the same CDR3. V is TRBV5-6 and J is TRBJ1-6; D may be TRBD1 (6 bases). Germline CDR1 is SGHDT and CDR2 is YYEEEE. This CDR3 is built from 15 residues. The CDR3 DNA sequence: TGTGCCAGCAGCCAGGAGGGGGGAGGGAATTCACCTCTCCACTTT. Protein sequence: CASSQEGGGNSPLHF.

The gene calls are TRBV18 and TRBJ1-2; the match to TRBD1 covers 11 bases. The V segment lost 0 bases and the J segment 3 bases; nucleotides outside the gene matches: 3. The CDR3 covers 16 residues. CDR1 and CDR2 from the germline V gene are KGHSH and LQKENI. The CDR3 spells CASSPPDRGQHYGYTF. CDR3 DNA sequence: TGTGCCAGCTCACCACCGGACAGGGGGCAGCACTATGGCTACACCTTC. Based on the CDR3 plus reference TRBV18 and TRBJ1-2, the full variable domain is NAGVMQNPRHLVRRRGQEARLRCSPMKGHSHVYWYRQLPEEGLKFMVYLQKENIIDESGMPKERFSAEFPKEGPSILRIQQVVRGDSAAYFCASSPPDRGQHYGYTFGSGTRLTVV.

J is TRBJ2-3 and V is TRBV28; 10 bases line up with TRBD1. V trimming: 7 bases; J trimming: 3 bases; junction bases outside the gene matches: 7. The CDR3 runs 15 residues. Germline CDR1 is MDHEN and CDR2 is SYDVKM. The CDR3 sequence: CASTSGTGETDTQYF. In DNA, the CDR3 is TGTGCCAGCACCTCCGGGACAGGGGAGACAGATACGCAGTATTTT.

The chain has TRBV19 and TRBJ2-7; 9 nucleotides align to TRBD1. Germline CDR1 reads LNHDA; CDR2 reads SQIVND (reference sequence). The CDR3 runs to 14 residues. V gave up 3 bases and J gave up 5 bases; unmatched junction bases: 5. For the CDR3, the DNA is TGTGCCAGTAGTATTTGGACAGGGGTTAACGAGCAGTACTTC. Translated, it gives CASSIWTGVNEQYF. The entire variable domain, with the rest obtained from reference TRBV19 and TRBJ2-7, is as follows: DGGITQSPKYLFRKEGQNVTLSCEQNLNHDAMYWYRQDPGQGLRLIYYSQIVNDFQKGDIAEGYSVSREKKESFPLTVTSAQKNPTAFYLCASSIWTGVNEQYFGPGTRLTVT.

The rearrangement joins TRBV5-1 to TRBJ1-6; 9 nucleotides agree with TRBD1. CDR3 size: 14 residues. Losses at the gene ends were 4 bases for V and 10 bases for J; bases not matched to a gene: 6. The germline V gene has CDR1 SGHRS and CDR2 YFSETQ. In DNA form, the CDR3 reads TGCGCCAGCAGCCTGGACAGGGGACGATCACCCCTCCACTTT. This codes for CASSLDRGRSPLHF.

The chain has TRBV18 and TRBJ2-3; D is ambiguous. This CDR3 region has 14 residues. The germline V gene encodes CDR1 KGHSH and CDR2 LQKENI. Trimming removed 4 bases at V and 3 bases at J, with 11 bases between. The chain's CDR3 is CASSLSPGTDTQYF. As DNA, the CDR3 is TGTGCCAGCTCACTTTCGCCCGGTACAGATACGCAGTATTTT. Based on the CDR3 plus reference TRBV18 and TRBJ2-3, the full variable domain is NAGVMQNPRHLVRRRGQEARLRCSPMKGHSHVYWYRQLPEEGLKFMVYLQKENIIDESGMPKERFSAEFPKEGPSILRIQQVVRGDSAAYFCASSLSPGTDTQYFGPGTRLTVL.

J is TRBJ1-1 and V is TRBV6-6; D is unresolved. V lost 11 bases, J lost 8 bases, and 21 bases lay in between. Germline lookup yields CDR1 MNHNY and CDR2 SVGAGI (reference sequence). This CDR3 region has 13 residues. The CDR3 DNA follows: TGTGCCTCCGGGAGCGACTTGGCTCCGGAAGCTTTCTTT. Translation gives CASGSDLAPEAFF.

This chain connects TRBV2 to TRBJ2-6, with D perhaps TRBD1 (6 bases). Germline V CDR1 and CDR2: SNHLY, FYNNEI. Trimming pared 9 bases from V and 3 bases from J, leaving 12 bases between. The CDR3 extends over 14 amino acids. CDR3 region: CARQGLGGANVLTF. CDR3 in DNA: TGTGCCAGACAGGGTTTAGGTGGGGCCAACGTCCTGACTTTC.

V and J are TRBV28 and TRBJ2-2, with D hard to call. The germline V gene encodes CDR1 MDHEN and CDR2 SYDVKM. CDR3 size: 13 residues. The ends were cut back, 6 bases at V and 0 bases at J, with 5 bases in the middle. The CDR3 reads CASRQSNTGELFF. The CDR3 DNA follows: TGTGCCAGCAGACAGTCGAACACCGGGGAGCTGTTTTTT.

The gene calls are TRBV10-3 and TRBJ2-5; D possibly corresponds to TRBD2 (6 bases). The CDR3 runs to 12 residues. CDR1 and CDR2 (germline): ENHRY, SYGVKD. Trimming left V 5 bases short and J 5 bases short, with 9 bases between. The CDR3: CAISRGTETQYF. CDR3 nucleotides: TGTGCCATCAGTCGGGGGACGGAGACCCAGTACTTC.

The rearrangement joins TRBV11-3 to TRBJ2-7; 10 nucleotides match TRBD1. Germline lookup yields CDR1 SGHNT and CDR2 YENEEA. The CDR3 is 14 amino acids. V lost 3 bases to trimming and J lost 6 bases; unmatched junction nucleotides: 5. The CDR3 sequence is CASSLGDRGSEQYF. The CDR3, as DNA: TGTGCCAGCAGCTTGGGGGACAGGGGAAGCGAGCAGTACTTC.

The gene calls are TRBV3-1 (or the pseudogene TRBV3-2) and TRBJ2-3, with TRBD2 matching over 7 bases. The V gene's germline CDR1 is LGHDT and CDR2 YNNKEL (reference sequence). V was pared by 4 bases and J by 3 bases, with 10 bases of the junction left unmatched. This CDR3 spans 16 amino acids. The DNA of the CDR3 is TGTGCCAGCAGCCCCCTGGCCGGGACTATAACAGATACGCAGTATTTT. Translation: CASSPLAGTITDTQYF.

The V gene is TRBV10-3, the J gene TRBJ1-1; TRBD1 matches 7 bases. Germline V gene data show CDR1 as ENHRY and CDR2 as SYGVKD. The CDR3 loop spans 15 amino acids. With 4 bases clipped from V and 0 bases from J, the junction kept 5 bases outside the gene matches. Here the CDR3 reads CAISGGQNMNTEAFF. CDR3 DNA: TGTGCCATCAGTGGGGGACAGAACATGAACACTGAAGCTTTCTTT.

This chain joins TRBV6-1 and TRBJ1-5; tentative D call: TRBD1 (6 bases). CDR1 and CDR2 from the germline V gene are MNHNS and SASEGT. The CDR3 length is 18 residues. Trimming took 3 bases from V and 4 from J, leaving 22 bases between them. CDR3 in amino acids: CASSDLQGGWTLNQPQHF. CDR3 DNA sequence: TGTGCCAGCAGTGATTTACAGGGTGGGTGGACACTTAATCAGCCCCAGCATTTT.

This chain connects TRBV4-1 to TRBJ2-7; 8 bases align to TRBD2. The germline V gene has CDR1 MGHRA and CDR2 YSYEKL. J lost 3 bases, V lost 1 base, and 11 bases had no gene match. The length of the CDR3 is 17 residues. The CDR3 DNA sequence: TGCGCCAGCAGCCAAGTTTGGTACGGGGGGGAAATCTACGAGCAGTACTTC. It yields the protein CASSQVWYGGEIYEQYF.

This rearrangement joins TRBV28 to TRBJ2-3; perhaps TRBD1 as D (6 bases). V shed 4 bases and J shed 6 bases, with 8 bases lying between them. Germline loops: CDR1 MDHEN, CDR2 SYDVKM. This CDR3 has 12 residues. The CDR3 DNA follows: TGTGCCAGCAGTTCCAGGGGCGATACGCAGTATTTT. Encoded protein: CASSSRGDTQYF.

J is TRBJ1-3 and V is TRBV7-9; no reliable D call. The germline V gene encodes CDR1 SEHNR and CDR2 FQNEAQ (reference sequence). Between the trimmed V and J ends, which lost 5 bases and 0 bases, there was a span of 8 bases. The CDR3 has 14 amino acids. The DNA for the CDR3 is TGTGCCAGCAGCCCTCCGGTCTCTGGAAACACCATATATTTT. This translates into CASSPPVSGNTIYF.

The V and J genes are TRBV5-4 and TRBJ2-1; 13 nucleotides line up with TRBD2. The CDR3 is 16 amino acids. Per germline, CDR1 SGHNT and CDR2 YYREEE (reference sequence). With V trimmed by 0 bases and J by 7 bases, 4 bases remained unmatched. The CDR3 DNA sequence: TGTGCCAGCAGCTTGGGGACTAGCGGGAGTCTAAATGAGCAGTTCTTC. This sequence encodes CASSLGTSGSLNEQFF.

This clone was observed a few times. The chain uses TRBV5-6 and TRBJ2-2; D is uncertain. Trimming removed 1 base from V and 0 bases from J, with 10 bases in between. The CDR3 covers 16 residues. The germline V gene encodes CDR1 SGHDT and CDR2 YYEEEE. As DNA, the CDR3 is TGTGCCAGCAGCTTGCCTCTAACCGCGAACACCGGGGAGCTGTTTTTT. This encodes CASSLPLTANTGELFF.

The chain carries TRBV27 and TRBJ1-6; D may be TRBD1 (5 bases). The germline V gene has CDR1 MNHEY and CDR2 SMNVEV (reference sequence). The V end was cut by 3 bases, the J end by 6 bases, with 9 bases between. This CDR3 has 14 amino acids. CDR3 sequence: CASSLSRANSPLHF. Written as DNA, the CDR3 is TGTGCCAGCAGTTTGAGCAGGGCTAATTCACCCCTCCACTTT.